A single sample is the source of the 22 T cell receptor beta chains below, sequenced in a study of T-cell reconstitution after alpha-beta-depleted transplantation in children. Preparation of the TCRbeta library was carried out with unique molecular identifiers. TCRdb re-derived calls from the PCR reads in MiXCR, one entry per CDR3 protein. Of roughly 490,000 distinct CDR3 sequences listed, over 10% are singletons. The material sequenced was PBMCs, mostly from graft donor cells, taken 180 days after TCRalphabeta/CD19-depleted stem cell transplant. The receptor set was obtained from a female patient under 10 years old who had a stem cell transplant for aplastic anemia, so the T cells may come from the graft donor.

This clonotype was counted a few times. This chain uses TRBV20-1 with TRBJ2-2, with 7 bases aligning to TRBD2. The CDR3 has 16 residues. V gave up 0 bases and J gave up 6 bases; unmatched junction bases: 10. The germline gives CDR1 DFQATT, CDR2 SNEGSKA (reference sequence). The CDR3 spells CSARDRGGSGAGELFF. The CDR3 coding sequence is TGCAGTGCTAGAGATCGGGGCGGGAGCGGCGCCGGGGAGCTGTTTTTT.

This clonotype was picked up a small number of times. The V call is TRBV27, the J call TRBJ2-3, with TRBD1 matching over 8 bases. V was clipped by 2 bases and J by 4 bases; unmatched bases: 5. This CDR3 has 15 residues. Germline CDR1 reads MNHEY; CDR2 reads SMNVEV (reference sequence). The CDR3 protein is CASSLMDRESDTQYF. The CDR3 DNA reads as TGTGCCAGCAGTTTAATGGACAGGGAGTCAGATACGCAGTATTTT.

This clonotype has a handful of counts. The gene calls are TRBV7-9 and TRBJ1-6; D ambiguous. Trimming took 5 bases from V and 14 from J, leaving 7 bases between them. Germline V gene sequence: CDR1 SEHNR, CDR2 FQNEAQ (reference sequence). This CDR3 is built from 10 residues. The CDR3 sequence is CASSPLTLHF. CDR3 DNA sequence: TGTGCCAGCAGCCCCTTGACCCTCCACTTT.

V is TRBV29-1 and J is TRBJ1-1; unclear D gene. This CDR3 comprises 10 residues. Between the trimmed V and J ends, which lost 7 bases and 5 bases, there was a span of 8 bases. In germline, CDR1 is SQVTM, CDR2 ANQGSEA. In DNA, the CDR3 is TGCAGCGCCGGGGAAACTGAAGCTTTCTTT. It specifies CSAGETEAFF.

The chain links TRBV4-3 to TRBJ1-2; no definite D call. CDR3 length: 14 amino acids. V was pared by 4 bases and J by 5 bases, with 14 bases between. Germline V gives CDR1 LGHNA, CDR2 YSLEER. DNA of the CDR3: TGCGCCAGCAGCCCCCGGGGAGGTTCGTATGGCTACACCTTC. It is translated as CASSPRGGSYGYTF.

This clonotype was detected many times. J is TRBJ1-6 and V is TRBV6-5; D possibly corresponds to TRBD1 (6 bases). Per germline, CDR1 MNHEY and CDR2 SVGAGI. V lost 1 base and J 9 bases, leaving 13 bases between the germline ends. The CDR3 runs to 15 residues. CDR3 bases: TGTGCCAGCAGTTACTTGGGGCAGGGGAGTTCACCCCTCCACTTT. This codes for CASSYLGQGSSPLHF.

This sequence joins TRBV28 and TRBJ1-3, with 9 nucleotides matching TRBD1. CDR1 and CDR2 from the germline V gene are MDHEN and SYDVKM. After removal of 5 bases from V and 0 bases from J, the junction contained 14 bases not matched to a gene. This CDR3 has 19 residues. DNA of the CDR3: TGTGCCAGCAGTGTAATCGGAAGGACAGGGGTACTCTCTGGAAACACCATATATTTT. This gives the protein CASSVIGRTGVLSGNTIYF.

J is TRBJ1-5 and V is TRBV28; 9 bases align to TRBD1. The CDR3 spans 18 residues. V gave up 5 bases and J gave up 2 bases; unmatched junction bases: 13. In germline, CDR1 is MDHEN, CDR2 SYDVKM. CDR3 nucleotides: TGTGCCAGCAGTCCACAGGACAGGGGACTTTACCGCAATCAGCCCCAGCATTTT. Residues: CASSPQDRGLYRNQPQHF.

A few counts support this clonotype. The chain joins TRBV6-2 or TRBV6-3 to TRBJ1-1; D perhaps matches TRBD1 (5 bases). Germline values: CDR1 MNHEY, CDR2 SVGEGT. The V gene lost 4 bases and the J gene lost 0 bases, with 12 bases spanning the gap. This CDR3 is 15 amino acids long. This CDR3 reads CASSFRDWVNTEAFF. The CDR3 nucleotides are TGTGCCAGCAGTTTTAGGGACTGGGTGAACACTGAAGCTTTCTTT.

This clonotype was seen a few times. This chain connects TRBV27 to TRBJ1-5, with 8 bases matching TRBD1. Germline V gene lookup returns CDR1 MNHEY and CDR2 SMNVEV (reference sequence). With V trimmed by 4 bases and J by 2 bases, 4 bases remained unmatched. The CDR3 spans 15 residues. CDR3 DNA: TGTGCCAGCAGTTCCCTGGGACAGGGCAATCAGCCCCAGCATTTT. Protein product: CASSSLGQGNQPQHF.

A few counts support this clonotype. This rearrangement joins TRBV6-2 or TRBV6-3 to TRBJ2-1; D is perhaps TRBD2 (5 bases). The germline CDR1 and CDR2 sequences are MNHEY and SVGEGT. The CDR3 has 15 amino acids. Trimming removed 4 bases from V and 2 bases from J, with 12 bases in between. The CDR3 DNA reads TGTGCCAGCAGTTGGACTTCCCCGACCTACAATGAGCAGTTCTTC. It is translated as CASSWTSPTYNEQFF.

This clonotype has more than one count but fewer than ten. V is TRBV10-3 and J is TRBJ2-5; TRBD2 aligns across 13 bases. The V gene's germline CDR1 is ENHRY and CDR2 SYGVKD. There are 16 residues in the CDR3. Trimming cost V 6 bases and J 5 bases; bases outside gene matches: 9. This CDR3 reads CAISRLAGGLGETQYF. DNA for the CDR3: TGTGCCATCAGCCGACTAGCGGGGGGCCTCGGCGAGACCCAGTACTTC.

The chain has TRBV12-3 or TRBV12-4 and TRBJ1-2; TRBD1 aligns across 8 bases. The V segment lost 4 bases and the J segment 6 bases; nucleotides outside the gene matches: 7. The CDR3 has 14 residues. CDR3 in DNA: TGTGCCAGCAGTTACGGACAGGGAGGGGATGGCTACACCTTC. Amino acids: CASSYGQGGDGYTF.

The table lists this clonotype with a few counts. The CDR3 here is CSAVTSGSYEQYF. CDR3 coding DNA: TGCAGTGCTGTGACTAGCGGGTCCTACGAGCAGTACTTC. The V call is TRBV20-1, the J call TRBJ2-7, with 10 nucleotides matching TRBD2. The germline gives CDR1 DFQATT, CDR2 SNEGSKA (reference sequence). This CDR3 is 13 amino acids long. J lost 1 base, V lost 5 bases, and 2 bases had no gene match.

V usage is TRBV12-5 and J usage is TRBJ2-3; TRBD1 might be the D (6 bases). Germline V gene sequence: CDR1 LGHNT, CDR2 FRNRAP. The CDR3 sequence is 17 residues long. V lost 5 bases and J lost 2, with 20 bases in between. CDR3 residues: CASGQYFRDKDTDTQYF. The CDR3 DNA reads as TGTGCTAGTGGTCAGTACTTCCGGGACAAAGACACAGATACGCAGTATTTT.

The table lists this clonotype with a few counts. This chain uses TRBV3-1 with TRBJ2-4, with D perhaps assigned TRBD1 or TRBD2 (5 bases each). Germline V gene lookup returns CDR1 LGHDT and CDR2 YNNKEL (reference sequence). The CDR3 covers 22 residues. V lost 5 bases to trimming and J lost 0 bases, with 32 bases between them. The CDR3 is CASSCNFPGPGTKIVAKNIQYF. The DNA of the CDR3 is TGTGCCAGCAGCTGTAACTTTCCGGGTCCAGGGACGAAGATTGTAGCCAAAAACATTCAGTACTTC.

In its sample, this clonotype was seen many times. Mismatch with germline at one junction end may stem from a read error. V usage is TRBV12-3 or TRBV12-4 and J usage is TRBJ2-1; D gene uncertain. The CDR3 has 11 amino acids. In nucleotides, the CDR3 is TGTGCCAGCAGTTCCGGTCTACCACCGTCCTTC. It specifies CASSSGLPPSF.

There are a few counts of this clonotype. The rearrangement uses TRBV7-2 and TRBJ2-7; unclear D gene. Trimming took off 1 base at V and 4 bases at J, with 8 bases between the two ends. The germline V gene has CDR1 SGHTA and CDR2 FQGNSA. The CDR3 contains 13 residues. CDR3 in DNA: TGTGCCAGCAGCTTAGAGGCTATTTACGAGCAGTACTTC. Translating gives CASSLEAIYEQYF.

In DNA form, the CDR3 reads TGCGCCAGCAGCCCGTCGGGGGAGCTCGGGCCCCAGCATTTT. As protein: CASSPSGELGPQHF. The gene calls are TRBV5-1 and TRBJ1-5; D is possibly TRBD1 (5 bases). V dropped 4 bases and J dropped 9 bases, with 17 bases sitting between them. The CDR3 has 14 amino acids. Germline CDR1 and CDR2: SGHRS and YFSETQ.

This sequence joins TRBV7-9 and TRBJ2-7, with 8 bases that match TRBD1. The CDR3 extends over 14 amino acids. The germline V gene has CDR1 SEHNR and CDR2 FQNEAQ (reference sequence). J gave up 3 bases and V 5 bases, and 6 bases lay outside the gene matches. CDR3 in amino acids: CASSLLDRDYEQYV. As DNA, the CDR3 is TGTGCCAGCAGCCTTTTGGACAGGGACTACGAGCAGTACGTC.

This clonotype was detected only a few times. At one end the junction does not follow the germline gene, possibly because of a read error. This chain connects TRBV4-3 to TRBJ2-2; D call uncertain. Per the germline V gene, CDR1 is LGHNA and CDR2 is YSLEER. The CDR3 sequence is 15 residues long. The CDR3 bases are TGCGCCAGCAGGCAAGAAAGGTCGTGGCCCGGGGAGCTGTTTTTT. Protein: CASRQERSWPGELFF.

V usage is TRBV3-1 and J usage is TRBJ2-5; 8 bases fit TRBD1. The CDR3 has 18 residues. Germline V CDR1 and CDR2: LGHDT, YNNKEL (reference sequence). V was pared by 4 bases and J by 5 bases, with 18 bases of the junction left unmatched. CDR3 loop: CASSRWTGKTPLEETQYF. In DNA form, the CDR3 reads TGTGCCAGCAGCCGTTGGACAGGGAAAACCCCCCTTGAGGAGACCCAGTACTTC.